What follows is one T cell receptor beta chain and its context. Its antigen is not identified. This record comes from a study of blood T cells in healthy people across ages. Germline CDR1 MNHNS, CDR2 SASEGT. J was trimmed by 2 bases and V by 6 bases; bases with no gene match: 7. The CDR3 length is 17 residues. Study observations and caveats: With donor CMV status unknown, expanded clonotype changes were possibly confounded. Roughly linear age-related decline in beta diversity appeared, significant by age approximately 40. Naive CD4+ cell counts and diversity both ran higher in long-lived than in aged donors.

The second PCR ran about 6 to 12 cycles with a sample-barcoded 5' primer and J-beta primers. MiXCR, run by TCRdb on the 5' RACE reads, gives a single entry per CDR3 protein. The sample holds some 790,000 distinct CDR3 sequences, 29% seen once. V is TRBV6-1 and J is TRBJ2-3, with 14 bases matching TRBD2. This TCR was recovered from a woman aged 80 or over in good health. The sequenced sample was blood. This chain's CDR3 is CASSRSGLAGATDTQYF. The CDR3 nucleotides read TGTGCCAGCAGCCGTTCGGGACTAGCGGGGGCCACAGATACGCAGTATTTT.